The 9 T cell receptor beta chains below were found in one sample sequenced in a study of blood T cell repertoires in COVID-19. Data came from immunoSEQ multiplex PCR; TCRdb stores just in-frame clones and leaves some out. This table has roughly 150,000 clones, 80% to 90% appearing once. Sample: peripheral blood. The receptors stem from a human donor in a cohort sampled during active COVID-19.

The V call is TRBV29-1, the J call TRBJ2-1, with 11 bases matching TRBD2. The CDR3 sequence is 14 residues long. J was trimmed by 7 bases and V by 6 bases; bases with no gene match: 8. Germline V gene sequence: CDR1 SQVTM, CDR2 ANQGSEA. The DNA of the CDR3 is TGCAGCGTCCTTAGCGGGAGGGCGAAGAATGAGCAGTTCTTC. It translates to CSVLSGRAKNEQFF.

This rearrangement joins TRBV9 to TRBJ2-3; 11 positions agree with TRBD2. V lost 0 bases to trimming and J lost 2 bases; unmatched junction nucleotides: 2. CDR1 and CDR2 (germline): SGDLS, YYNGEE. The CDR3 totals 16 residues. DNA for the CDR3: TGTGCCAGCAGCGTAGTAGCGGGGGGGGCCACAGATACGCAGTATTTT. Amino acids: CASSVVAGGATDTQYF.

CDR3 residues: CASSNQYEQYF. CDR3 DNA: TGTGCCAGCAGTAATCAATACGAGCAGTACTTC. The chain couples TRBV6-2 or TRBV6-3 to TRBJ2-7; D remains unclear. V lost 5 bases to trimming and J lost 4 bases, with 6 bases between them. The germline V gene encodes CDR1 MNHEY and CDR2 SVGEGT. The CDR3 extends over 11 amino acids.

The chain has TRBV19 and TRBJ1-5; D may be TRBD1 (6 bases). The CDR3 is made up of 11 amino acids. Germline loops: CDR1 LNHDA, CDR2 SQIVND (reference sequence). Trimming removed 8 bases at V and 6 bases at J, with 8 bases between. The CDR3 loop reads CASGGFQPQHF. The CDR3 nucleotides read TGTGCCAGTGGGGGCTTTCAGCCCCAGCATTTT.

The chain employs TRBV5-6 and TRBJ1-1; D is possibly TRBD1 (5 bases). Per the germline V gene, CDR1 is SGHDT and CDR2 is YYEEEE. V gave up 3 bases and J gave up 10 bases, with 16 bases separating them. This CDR3 comprises 13 residues. The chain's CDR3 is CASSWQLEGLAFF. As DNA, the CDR3 is TGTGCCAGCAGCTGGCAATTGGAGGGACTAGCTTTCTTT.

This clone was observed a handful of times. The gene calls are TRBV7-9 and TRBJ1-6; 7 positions agree with TRBD1. CDR1 SEHNR and CDR2 FQNEAQ come from the germline V gene (reference sequence). The J segment lost 8 bases and the V segment lost 6 bases, leaving 7 bases of the junction unmatched. The CDR3 extends over 14 amino acids. As DNA, the CDR3 is TGTGCCAGCAGTAGACAGGGTCGGGATTCACCCCTCCACTTT. Its translation: CASSRQGRDSPLHF.

This clone was found once. This chain uses TRBV27 with TRBJ1-6; 7 bases fit TRBD1. This CDR3 has 15 residues. Germline V gene data show CDR1 as MNHEY and CDR2 as SMNVEV (reference sequence). V shed 0 bases and J 8 bases; nucleotides not matched to a gene: 4. This chain's CDR3 is CASSLSQGRHSPLHF. The CDR3 DNA follows: TGTGCCAGCAGTTTATCACAGGGGAGGCATTCACCCCTCCACTTT.

The V call is TRBV19, the J call TRBJ1-1; weak D call: TRBD1 (5 bases). Deletions cut 7 bases from V and 4 bases from J, with 19 bases between. The germline V gene encodes CDR1 LNHDA and CDR2 SQIVND (reference sequence). The CDR3 runs to 15 residues. CDR3 bases: TGTGCCAGTAATTCTCAGGGAGGTTCGAGCACTGAAGCTTTCTTT. This gives the protein CASNSQGGSSTEAFF.

Comments on this clone: The same CDR3 can be traced to other DNA sequences in this sample. The J gene is TRBJ2-7, the V gene TRBV18; 9 positions agree with TRBD1. Trimming cost V 3 bases and J 1 base; bases outside gene matches: 1. The CDR3 sequence is 14 residues long. Germline CDR1 KGHSH, CDR2 LQKENI. For the CDR3, the DNA is TGTGCCAGCTCACCTGGGACAGGGTCCTACGAGCAGTACTTC. Amino acid sequence: CASSPGTGSYEQYF.